The following is a T cell receptor (beta chain) sequence with its context. Its specificity is unknown. This sample is part of a study of T-cell memory formation after mild COVID-19. TCRdb ran MiXCR on the 5' RACE reads and lists one entry per CDR3 protein. This table has 340,000 or so distinct CDR3 sequences, roughly 13% appearing once. Study-wide points: The main location of contracting CD4+ clones was CM and EM, and that of contracting CD8+ clones was EMRA.

The CDR3 totals 17 residues. V shed 5 bases, J shed 1 base, and the junction held 11 bases outside the gene matches. Looked up from germline, CDR1 is SGHTA and CDR2 is FQGNSA. This receptor was obtained from a man between 18 and 35 years old who had mild COVID-19 (a few samples of this study predate the infection). Cell type and time point are not known. Input material: PBMCs or a T cell subset sorted from them (not recorded which). The chain has TRBV7-2 and TRBJ1-3; TRBD1 agrees at 7 bases. For the CDR3, the DNA is TGTGCCAGCAGCGCCCAGGGGGGGCTCTGGTCTGGAAACACCATATATTTT. This encodes CASSAQGGLWSGNTIYF. Full variable domain (missing parts from reference TRBV7-2 and TRBJ1-3): GAGVSQSPSNKVTEKGKDVELRCDPISGHTALYWYRQSLGQGLEFLIYFQGNSAPDKSGLPSDRFSAERTGGSVSTLTIQRTQQEDSAVYLCASSAQGGLWSGNTIYFGEGSWLTVV.